Listed below are T cell receptor beta chains from one sample, sequenced in a study of neoadjuvant nivolumab and ipilimumab in lung cancer. Measured with immunoSEQ multiplex PCR; TCRdb has only the in-frame clones, and not every one. The data hold several thousand clones, with roughly 73% observed a single time. The sequencing here drew on adjacent normal lung tissue, taken after neoadjuvant nivolumab, alone or with ipilimumab, at or shortly before surgery. The receptors stem from an adult with non-small cell lung cancer. Both conserved end residues are part of each CDR3. A D gene is named only where the DNA matches it firmly. Not all rows give a size; the values are once, few, many and, for expanded clones, a class.

CDR3 protein: CASPNEQFF; CDR3 DNA: TGTGCCAGCCCCAATGAGCAGTTCTTC; D gene: NA; J gene: TRBJ2-1; V gene: TRBV11-2; clone size: NA
CDR3 protein: CASSLGTYNEQFF; CDR3 DNA: TGTGCCAGTAGTCTCGGAACTTACAATGAGCAGTTCTTC; D gene: NA; J gene: TRBJ2-1; V gene: TRBV19; clone size: NA
CDR3 protein: CAIGNQGEKLFF; CDR3 DNA: TGTGCCATCGGAAATCAGGGTGAAAAACTGTTTTTT; D gene: NA; J gene: TRBJ1-4; V gene: TRBV10-3; clone size: NA
CDR3 protein: CASSLSGNTDTQYF; CDR3 DNA: TGTGCCAGCAGCTTAAGCGGAAACACAGATACGCAGTATTTT; D gene: NA; J gene: TRBJ2-3; V gene: TRBV7-6; clone size: NA
CDR3 protein: CASSPQRLRDRHSGNTIYF; CDR3 DNA: TGTGCCAGCTCACCGCAACGTTTGCGGGACAGGCACTCTGGAAACACCATATATTTT; D gene: TRBD1; J gene: TRBJ1-3; V gene: TRBV18; clone size: NA
CDR3 protein: CAITEDGLNTEAFF; CDR3 DNA: TGTGCCATCACCGAGGACGGATTGAACACTGAAGCTTTCTTT; D gene: NA; J gene: TRBJ1-1; V gene: TRBV10-3; clone size: few
CDR3 protein: CASSQDGVAGGTETQYF; CDR3 DNA: TGCGCCAGCAGCCAAGATGGGGTAGCGGGGGGGACGGAGACCCAGTACTTC; D gene: TRBD2; J gene: TRBJ2-5; V gene: TRBV4-3; clone size: NA
CDR3 protein: CASIPARDRVTEAFF; CDR3 DNA: TGTGCCAGCATCCCCGCCCGGGACAGGGTCACTGAAGCTTTCTTT; D gene: TRBD1; J gene: TRBJ1-1; V gene: TRBV6-6; clone size: NA
CDR3 protein: CASSLPGGASTDTQYF; CDR3 DNA: TGTGCCAGCAGCTTACCGGGGGGCGCGAGCACAGATACGCAGTATTTT; D gene: NA; J gene: TRBJ2-3; V gene: TRBV7-9; clone size: NA
CDR3 protein: CAVMRTESSYNEQFF; CDR3 DNA: TGTGCCGTAATGCGGACAGAGAGCTCCTACAATGAGCAGTTCTTC; D gene: NA; J gene: TRBJ2-1; V gene: TRBV6-5; clone size: NA
CDR3 protein: CATSTRGKGELFF; CDR3 DNA: TGTGCCACCAGCACCAGGGGGAAGGGGGAGCTGTTTTTT; D gene: TRBD1; J gene: TRBJ2-2; V gene: TRBV15; clone size: NA
CDR3 protein: CASSPQRGPLHF; CDR3 DNA: TGTGCCAGCAGCCCTCAGAGGGGCCCCCTCCACTTT; D gene: NA; J gene: TRBJ1-6; V gene: TRBV28; clone size: medium-sized
CDR3 protein: CASSFGQGEAFF; CDR3 DNA: TGCGCCAGCAGTTTCGGACAGGGAGAAGCTTTCTTT; D gene: TRBD1; J gene: TRBJ1-1; V gene: TRBV5-1; clone size: NA
CDR3 protein: CASSSTISGGALRETQYF; CDR3 DNA: TGTGCCAGCAGCTCGACCATTAGCGGGGGGGCTCTCAGGGAGACCCAGTACTTC; D gene: TRBD2; J gene: TRBJ2-5; V gene: TRBV11-2; clone size: NA
CDR3 protein: CASSFPHSGELFF; CDR3 DNA: TGTGCCAGCAGCTTCCCCCATTCCGGGGAGCTGTTTTTT; D gene: NA; J gene: TRBJ2-2; V gene: TRBV7-2; clone size: NA
CDR3 protein: CASSFGGDGYTF; CDR3 DNA: TGTGCCAGCAGCTTCGGGGGGGATGGCTACACCTTC; D gene: NA; J gene: TRBJ1-2; V gene: TRBV7-9; clone size: NA
CDR3 protein: CASSNRQFRMNTEAFF; CDR3 DNA: TGTGCCAGTAGTAACAGACAGTTCCGCATGAACACTGAAGCTTTCTTT; D gene: NA; J gene: TRBJ1-1; V gene: TRBV19; clone size: NA
CDR3 protein: CASSLDGRVNSPLHF; CDR3 DNA: TGCGCCAGCAGCTTGGATGGCAGAGTGAATTCACCCCTCCACTTT; D gene: NA; J gene: TRBJ1-6; V gene: TRBV5-1; clone size: once
CDR3 protein: CASSLAGSDRGNIQYF; CDR3 DNA: TGCGCCAGCAGCTTGGCCGGGTCAGACAGGGGGAACATTCAGTACTTC; D gene: TRBD1; J gene: TRBJ2-4; V gene: TRBV5-1; clone size: NA
CDR3 protein: CASSVQGGATEAFF; CDR3 DNA: TGTGCCAGCAGTGTACAGGGGGGAGCAACTGAAGCTTTCTTT; D gene: TRBD1; J gene: TRBJ1-1; V gene: TRBV6-6; clone size: NA
CDR3 protein: CASSLATYEQYF; CDR3 DNA: TGTGCCAGCAGCTTGGCGACCTACGAGCAGTACTTC; D gene: NA; J gene: TRBJ2-7; V gene: TRBV5-6; clone size: once
CDR3 protein: CATREGGTEAFF; CDR3 DNA: TGTGCCACCCGGGAGGGGGGCACTGAAGCTTTCTTT; D gene: NA; J gene: TRBJ1-1; V gene: TRBV10-3; clone size: once
CDR3 protein: CASRRDMHQPQHF; CDR3 DNA: TGTGCCAGCAGAAGAGATATGCATCAGCCCCAGCATTTT; D gene: NA; J gene: TRBJ1-5; V gene: TRBV6-5; clone size: few
CDR3 protein: CASSYGPYEQYF; CDR3 DNA: TGTGCCAGCAGCTATGGTCCCTACGAGCAGTACTTC; D gene: NA; J gene: TRBJ2-7; V gene: TRBV11-2; clone size: NA
CDR3 protein: CASRPGQRSSYEQYF; CDR3 DNA: TGTGCCAGCAGGCCGGGACAGAGGAGCTCCTACGAGCAGTACTTC; D gene: TRBD1; J gene: TRBJ2-7; V gene: TRBV6-6; clone size: NA
CDR3 protein: CASSFSPGSEAFF; CDR3 DNA: TGTGCCAGCAGCTTCAGCCCCGGGTCTGAAGCTTTCTTT; D gene: NA; J gene: TRBJ1-1; V gene: TRBV7-9; clone size: once
CDR3 protein: CASSHGENTEAFF; CDR3 DNA: TGTGCCAGCAGTCACGGAGAGAACACTGAAGCTTTCTTT; D gene: NA; J gene: TRBJ1-1; V gene: TRBV27; clone size: medium-sized
CDR3 protein: CATGGLAGANTDTQYF; CDR3 DNA: TGCGCCACCGGCGGGCTAGCGGGGGCCAACACAGATACGCAGTATTTT; D gene: TRBD2; J gene: TRBJ2-3; V gene: TRBV5-1; clone size: few
CDR3 protein: CASSYSRDTGELFF; CDR3 DNA: TGTGCCAGCAGTTACTCCAGGGACACCGGGGAGCTGTTTTTT; D gene: NA; J gene: TRBJ2-2; V gene: TRBV6-5; clone size: NA
CDR3 protein: CASSLEPGYQYGYTF; CDR3 DNA: TGTGCCAGCAGCTTAGAGCCGGGGTACCAATATGGCTACACCTTC; D gene: NA; J gene: TRBJ1-2; V gene: TRBV11-2; clone size: NA
CDR3 protein: CASRPGRNNSPLHF; CDR3 DNA: TGTGCCAGCAGACCAGGGAGAAATAATTCACCCCTCCACTTT; D gene: NA; J gene: TRBJ1-6; V gene: TRBV6-5; clone size: NA
CDR3 protein: CASSDPTGKDYGYTF; CDR3 DNA: TGTGCCAGCAGTGATCCCACCGGGAAGGACTATGGCTACACCTTC; D gene: NA; J gene: TRBJ1-2; V gene: TRBV25-1; clone size: NA
CDR3 protein: CASSLQDSRNGYTF; CDR3 DNA: TGTGCCAGCAGCCTGCAAGACAGCCGGAATGGCTACACCTTC; D gene: NA; J gene: TRBJ1-2; V gene: TRBV5-5; clone size: NA
CDR3 protein: CASKGGGSQPQHF; CDR3 DNA: TGTGCCAGCAAGGGTGGGGGGAGCCAGCCCCAGCATTTT; D gene: NA; J gene: TRBJ1-5; V gene: TRBV28; clone size: NA
CDR3 protein: CASSSADRALTEAFF; CDR3 DNA: TGTGCCAGCAGCTCCGCGGACAGGGCGCTCACTGAAGCTTTCTTT; D gene: TRBD1; J gene: TRBJ1-1; V gene: TRBV7-9; clone size: NA
CDR3 protein: CASSRGQGINQPQHF; CDR3 DNA: TGTGCCAGTAGCAGGGGACAGGGGATCAATCAGCCCCAGCATTTT; D gene: TRBD1; J gene: TRBJ1-5; V gene: TRBV19; clone size: few
CDR3 protein: CASRFGTSAAQETQYF; CDR3 DNA: TGTGCCAGCAGGTTTGGAACGTCAGCCGCACAAGAGACCCAGTACTTC; D gene: NA; J gene: TRBJ2-5; V gene: TRBV5-8; clone size: NA
CDR3 protein: CASMTSGRNEQFF; CDR3 DNA: TGTGCCAGCATGACTAGCGGTAGAAATGAGCAGTTCTTC; D gene: TRBD2; J gene: TRBJ2-1; V gene: TRBV7-9; clone size: NA
CDR3 protein: CASSQQNTGTGYGYTF; CDR3 DNA: TGCGCCAGCAGCCAACAGAATACAGGGACGGGTTATGGCTACACCTTC; D gene: NA; J gene: TRBJ1-2; V gene: TRBV4-3; clone size: NA
CDR3 protein: CAIRDSGGPGELFF; CDR3 DNA: TGTGCCATCAGGGATAGCGGGGGCCCCGGGGAGCTGTTTTTT; D gene: TRBD2; J gene: TRBJ2-2; V gene: TRBV10-3; clone size: once
CDR3 protein: CASSLEASGLAGGQFF; CDR3 DNA: TGTGCCAGCAGCTTGGAGGCCTCAGGGCTGGCGGGGGGGCAGTTCTTC; D gene: TRBD2; J gene: TRBJ2-1; V gene: TRBV5-4; clone size: NA
CDR3 protein: CASSSQGADQPQHF; CDR3 DNA: TGTGCCAGCAGCTCTCAGGGGGCGGATCAGCCCCAGCATTTT; D gene: TRBD1; J gene: TRBJ1-5; V gene: TRBV7-2; clone size: once
CDR3 protein: CASSLSGTHSLTEAFF; CDR3 DNA: TGTGCCAGCAGTTTGTCTGGGACCCATTCTTTGACTGAAGCTTTCTTT; D gene: NA; J gene: TRBJ1-1; V gene: TRBV27; clone size: NA
CDR3 protein: CASSQARQMNTEAFF; CDR3 DNA: TGCGCCAGCAGCCAAGCACGGCAGATGAACACTGAAGCTTTCTTT; D gene: NA; J gene: TRBJ1-1; V gene: TRBV4-3; clone size: NA
CDR3 protein: CASSPRGQEYGYTF; CDR3 DNA: TGCGCCAGCAGCCCGAGAGGGCAAGAGTATGGCTACACCTTC; D gene: NA; J gene: TRBJ1-2; V gene: TRBV4-1; clone size: NA
CDR3 protein: CATNRAGGGYTF; CDR3 DNA: TGTGCCACCAACAGGGCCGGTGGGGGCTACACCTTC; D gene: NA; J gene: TRBJ1-2; V gene: TRBV19; clone size: few
CDR3 protein: CASRERTSGEKLFF; CDR3 DNA: TGTGCCAGCAGAGAACGAACCAGTGGGGAAAAACTGTTTTTT; D gene: NA; J gene: TRBJ1-4; V gene: TRBV2; clone size: NA
CDR3 protein: CASSLRSDSPLHF; CDR3 DNA: TGCGCCAGCAGCTTGAGAAGCGATTCACCCCTCCACTTT; D gene: NA; J gene: TRBJ1-6; V gene: TRBV5-1; clone size: NA
CDR3 protein: CASSTHTGGAGNYNEQFF; CDR3 DNA: TGCGCCAGCAGCACACACACAGGGGGCGCAGGGAACTACAATGAGCAGTTCTTC; D gene: TRBD1; J gene: TRBJ2-1; V gene: TRBV4-1; clone size: NA
CDR3 protein: CASSEATRGWGEQYF; CDR3 DNA: TGTGCCAGCAGTGAAGCGACGAGGGGATGGGGCGAGCAGTACTTC; D gene: NA; J gene: TRBJ2-7; V gene: TRBV2; clone size: NA
CDR3 protein: CASSSVKDRGRNTEAFF; CDR3 DNA: TGTGCCAGCAGCTCTGTTAAGGACAGGGGGCGGAACACTGAAGCTTTCTTT; D gene: TRBD1; J gene: TRBJ1-1; V gene: TRBV5-6; clone size: few
CDR3 protein: CASSLTSGHNEQFF; CDR3 DNA: TGTGCCAGCAGCTTAACTAGCGGGCACAATGAGCAGTTCTTC; D gene: TRBD2; J gene: TRBJ2-1; V gene: TRBV7-2; clone size: NA
CDR3 protein: CASTVLNSPLHF; CDR3 DNA: TGTGCCAGCACCGTATTAAATTCACCCCTCCACTTT; D gene: NA; J gene: TRBJ1-6; V gene: TRBV6-5; clone size: NA